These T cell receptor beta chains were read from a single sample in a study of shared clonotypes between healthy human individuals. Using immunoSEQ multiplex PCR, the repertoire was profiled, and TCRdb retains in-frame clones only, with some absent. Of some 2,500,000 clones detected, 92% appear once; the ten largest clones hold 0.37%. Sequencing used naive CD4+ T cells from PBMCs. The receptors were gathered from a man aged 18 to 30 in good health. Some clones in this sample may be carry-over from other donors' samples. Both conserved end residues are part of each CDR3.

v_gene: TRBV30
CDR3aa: CAWRSGGARTEAFF

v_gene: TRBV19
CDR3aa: CASSPQGSYEQYF

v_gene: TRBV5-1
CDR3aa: CASSPGPPHTGELFF

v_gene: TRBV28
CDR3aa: CASGLAGYYEQYF

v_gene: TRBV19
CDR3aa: CASSISLTRGEQFF

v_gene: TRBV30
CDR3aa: CAWSVGGLRNEQFF

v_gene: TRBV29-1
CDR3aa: CSTGRGYTEAFF

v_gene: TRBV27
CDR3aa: CASRRSGGSSYNEQFF

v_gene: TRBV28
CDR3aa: CASRYGTGVYEQYF

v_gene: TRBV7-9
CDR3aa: CASSLIQGETQYF

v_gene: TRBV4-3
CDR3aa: CASSVQQGSSYEQYF

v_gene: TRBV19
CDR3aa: CASSMTSGTDTQYF

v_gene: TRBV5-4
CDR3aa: CASSPETSAGGWSEQFF

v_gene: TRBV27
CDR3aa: CASRAGTGGYNEQFF

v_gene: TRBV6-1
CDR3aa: CASSDGTDSYNEQFF

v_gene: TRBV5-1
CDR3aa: CASSDQPLGPEAFF

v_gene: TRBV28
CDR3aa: CASRDTGAPGSGYTF

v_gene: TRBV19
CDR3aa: CASSISTGNYEQYF

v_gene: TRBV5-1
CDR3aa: CASSLVIRSNEQFF

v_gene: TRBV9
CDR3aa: CASSVYPRQETQYF

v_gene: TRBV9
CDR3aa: CASSVVSRVTTGELFF

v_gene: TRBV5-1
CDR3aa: CASSLTSGSPGELFF

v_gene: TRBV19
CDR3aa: CASSLTTGESQPQHF

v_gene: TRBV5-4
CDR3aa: CASSLGQGAGTNYGYTF

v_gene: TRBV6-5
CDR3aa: CASGPGTGRYNEQFF

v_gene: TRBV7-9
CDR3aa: CASSLGGQNEAFF

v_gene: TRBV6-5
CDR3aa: CASSYTGVHEKLFF

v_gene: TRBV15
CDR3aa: CATSRNSNQPQHF

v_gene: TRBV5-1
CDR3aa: CASSWDPGPASEKLFF

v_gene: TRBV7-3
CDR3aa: CASSQNSHGELFF

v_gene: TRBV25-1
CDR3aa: CASSDPRGETQYF

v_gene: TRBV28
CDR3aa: CASLMRVNTEAFF

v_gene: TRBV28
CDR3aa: CASFERYGYTF

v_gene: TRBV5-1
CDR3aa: CASSPGLAGVMDFF

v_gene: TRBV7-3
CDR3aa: CASSPGVYNEQFF

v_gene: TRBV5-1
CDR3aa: CASSLTTVPNYGYTF

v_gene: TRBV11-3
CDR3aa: CASSLGAGATDTQYF

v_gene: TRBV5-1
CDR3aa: CASSSPSGRPYSYEQYF

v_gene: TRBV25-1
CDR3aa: CASSEGGGRTQYF

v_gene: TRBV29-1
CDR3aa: CSVEGPGDEQYF

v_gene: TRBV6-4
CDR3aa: CASSDRTASGFPGELFF

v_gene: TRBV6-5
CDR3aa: CASALAGGKFEQFF

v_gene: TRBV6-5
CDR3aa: CASSLTRTENIQYF

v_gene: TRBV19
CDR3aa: CASSRGPWGQPQHF

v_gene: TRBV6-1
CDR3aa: CAISELAGGGEQFF

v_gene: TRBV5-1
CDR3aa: CASSPPRGQQETQYF

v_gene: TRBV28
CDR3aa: CASSIDSAVNSPLHF

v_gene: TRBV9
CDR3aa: CASSTGTSGYPGEQFF

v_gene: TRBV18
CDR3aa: CASSPRDTEAFF

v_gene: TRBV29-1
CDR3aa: CSVEGVQETQYF

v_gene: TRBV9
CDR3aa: CASSVAGSNTNTIYF

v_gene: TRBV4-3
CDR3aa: CASSQVAGSGANVLTF

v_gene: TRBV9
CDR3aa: CASSVRGLAGGPDTGELFF

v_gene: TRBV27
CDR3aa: CASSSRNSGNTIYF